The 16 T cell receptor beta chains below were found in one sample sequenced in a study of blood T cell repertoires in COVID-19. TCRdb's table, derived via immunoSEQ multiplex PCR, lists solely in-frame clones and lacks some. Here the sample spans 190,000 or so clones, roughly four fifths being singletons. Sequenced sample: PBMCs or T cells enriched from blood (not recorded which). The receptors shown here come from a man aged 35-49 years who had recovered from COVID-19.

This chain connects TRBV5-1 to TRBJ1-1; 9 nucleotides match TRBD1. With 2 bases clipped from V and 3 bases from J, the junction kept 8 bases outside the gene matches. The CDR3 has 16 residues. The germline gives CDR1 SGHRS, CDR2 YFSETQ. The CDR3 is CASSLGTGMSDTEAFF. The CDR3 nucleotides read TGCGCCAGCAGCTTAGGGACAGGGATGTCGGACACTGAAGCTTTCTTT. Looking up the rest from reference TRBV5-1 and TRBJ1-1 gives the full variable domain: KAGVTQTPRYLIKTRGQQVTLSCSPISGHRSVSWYQQTPGQGLQFLFEYFSETQRNKGNFPGRFSGRQFSNSRSEMNVSTLELGDSALYLCASSLGTGMSDTEAFFGQGTRLTVV.

This clone was seen just once. The rearrangement uses TRBV19 and TRBJ1-2, with 9 bases aligning to TRBD1. The germline gives CDR1 LNHDA, CDR2 SQIVND (reference sequence). There are 11 residues in the CDR3. Trimming cost V 9 bases and J 5 bases; bases outside gene matches: 1. DNA of the CDR3: TGTGCCAGCGGGACAGGGTATGGCTACACCTTC. Its protein product is CASGTGYGYTF.

J is TRBJ2-5 and V is TRBV4-1; 9 positions match TRBD1. The germline V gene has CDR1 MGHRA and CDR2 YSYEKL. The CDR3 is 17 residues long. The junction had 5 bases not matched to a gene; V was cut back by 0 bases and J by 0 bases. CDR3 DNA: TGCGCCAGCAGCCAAGAGGGACAGGGAGGAAACCAAGAGACCCAGTACTTC. Amino acid sequence: CASSQEGQGGNQETQYF.

The V and J genes are TRBV6-5 and TRBJ1-1; D might be TRBD1 (6 bases). The germline gives CDR1 MNHEY, CDR2 SVGAGI. This CDR3 is 11 amino acids long. Trimming shortened V by 9 bases and J by 5 bases, and 10 bases separated the two germline ends. The CDR3 sequence is CASYRGTEAFF. The CDR3 DNA sequence: TGTGCCAGTTATAGGGGGACTGAAGCTTTCTTT.

The chain has TRBV7-2 and TRBJ1-1, with a tentative D call TRBD1 (5 bases). Germline V gives CDR1 SGHTA, CDR2 FQGNSA. Trimming removed 2 bases at V and 7 bases at J, with 17 bases between. The CDR3 runs to 15 residues. The CDR3 region has the DNA TGTGCCAGCAGCTTAAACAACAGGAAGGCGGATGAAGCTTTCTTT. Encoded protein: CASSLNNRKADEAFF. Variable domain in full (rest from reference TRBV7-2 and TRBJ1-1): GAGVSQSPSNKVTEKGKDVELRCDPISGHTALYWYRQSLGQGLEFLIYFQGNSAPDKSGLPSDRFSAERTGGSVSTLTIQRTQQEDSAVYLCASSLNNRKADEAFFGQGTRLTVV.

This rearrangement joins TRBV19 to TRBJ1-5; D is ambiguous. Germline V gene sequence: CDR1 LNHDA, CDR2 SQIVND (reference sequence). Between the trimmed V and J ends, which lost 7 bases and 9 bases, there was a span of 16 bases. CDR3 length equals 13 residues. CDR3 residues: CASTDFIWPPQHF. In DNA, the CDR3 is TGTGCCAGTACCGATTTCATATGGCCGCCCCAGCATTTT.

This chain connects TRBV20-1 to TRBJ1-4, with 9 positions matching TRBD1. The germline V gene has CDR1 DFQATT and CDR2 SNEGSKA (reference sequence). This CDR3 region has 13 residues. J gave up 6 bases and V 3 bases, and 2 bases lay outside the gene matches. The CDR3 reads CSASWDRDEKLFF. For the CDR3, the DNA is TGCAGTGCTAGTTGGGACAGGGATGAAAAACTGTTTTTT.

The chain uses TRBV6-5 and TRBJ1-1, with 8 bases that match TRBD1. The CDR3 sequence is 13 residues long. V dropped 0 bases and J dropped 12; count of bases not matched to a gene: 6. Looked up from germline, CDR1 is MNHEY and CDR2 is SVGAGI. CDR3 sequence: CASSYSRGRRPFF. The DNA for the CDR3 is TGTGCCAGCAGTTACTCCAGGGGGCGGAGGCCTTTCTTT.

This clone has a single count. The chain links TRBV3-1 (or the pseudogene TRBV3-2) to TRBJ1-6; no firm D call. The CDR3 totals 18 residues. CDR1 is LGHDT, CDR2 YNNKEL, per germline (reference sequence). The V end was cut by 3 bases, the J end by 5 bases, with 20 bases between. In nucleotides, the CDR3 is TGTGCCAGCAGCCACACCTTTATGGCGACACCCAATAATTCACCCCTCCACTTT. Residues: CASSHTFMATPNNSPLHF.

This rearrangement joins TRBV7-2 to TRBJ2-7; D might be TRBD1 (6 bases). The germline V gene encodes CDR1 SGHTA and CDR2 FQGNSA. V was pared by 2 bases and J by 4 bases, with 15 bases between. CDR3 size: 15 residues. The CDR3 protein is CASSLSGRGVYEQYF. Here the CDR3 DNA reads TGTGCCAGCAGCTTATCGGGCAGGGGCGTATACGAGCAGTACTTC.

The gene calls are TRBV10-3 and TRBJ1-2, with 8 bases that match TRBD1. CDR3 size: 12 residues. Looked up from germline, CDR1 is ENHRY and CDR2 is SYGVKD. Trimming took 9 bases from V and 8 from J; bases not matched to a gene: 8. The CDR3 DNA is TGTGCCATTGCAGGGGGCTTTCGGGGCTACACCTTC. Its protein product is CAIAGGFRGYTF.

CDR3 nucleotides: TGTGCCACCAGGGCCGGGGGGCACACTGAAGCTTTCTTT. Its protein product is CATRAGGHTEAFF. The chain combines TRBV15 with TRBJ1-1; possibly TRBD1 for D (6 bases). The ends were cut back, 6 bases at V and 3 bases at J, with 11 bases in the middle. CDR3 length: 13 amino acids. Looked up from germline, CDR1 is LNHNV and CDR2 is YYDKDF (reference sequence).

This clone was recorded once. The V call is TRBV6-5, the J call TRBJ1-2; 8 nucleotides align to TRBD1. Trimming cost V 6 bases and J 0 bases; bases outside gene matches: 6. The CDR3 is 15 amino acids. Germline CDR1 reads MNHEY; CDR2 reads SVGAGI. The CDR3 spells CASRVGQGANYGYTF. The CDR3 DNA is TGTGCCAGCAGGGTCGGACAGGGAGCTAACTATGGCTACACCTTC.

The chain is built from TRBV5-1 and TRBJ2-5; 10 bases align to TRBD2. Germline CDR1 and CDR2: SGHRS and YFSETQ. CDR3 length: 15 residues. V was clipped by 2 bases and J by 3 bases; unmatched bases: 4. Here the CDR3 DNA reads TGCGCCAGCAGCTTTACTAGCGGGGTTGAAGAGACCCAGTACTTC. As protein: CASSFTSGVEETQYF.

This clone was observed a few times. The chain joins TRBV7-9 to TRBJ2-7; a possible D gene is TRBD1 (6 bases). The CDR3 length is 15 residues. The V and J ends lost 4 bases and 3 bases respectively, with 16 bases between them. Germline V gives CDR1 SEHNR, CDR2 FQNEAQ (reference sequence). The CDR3 loop is CASSSKQGKGYEQYF. CDR3 nucleotide sequence: TGTGCCAGCAGCTCGAAACAGGGTAAAGGCTACGAGCAGTACTTC.

V and J are TRBV2 and TRBJ2-1, with 11 bases aligning to TRBD2. CDR1 is SNHLY, CDR2 FYNNEI, per germline. V was pared by 6 bases and J by 7 bases, with 5 bases of the junction left unmatched. The CDR3 totals 14 residues. CDR3 in DNA: TGTGCCAGCAGCTTACTAGCGGGGGTTAATGAGCAGTTCTTC. As protein: CASSLLAGVNEQFF. The full variable domain, its missing parts supplied by reference TRBV2 and TRBJ2-1, is EPEVTQTPSHQVTQMGQEVILRCVPISNHLYFYWYRQILGQKVEFLVSFYNNEISEKSEIFDDQFSVERPDGSNFTLKIRSTKLEDSAMYFCASSLLAGVNEQFFGPGTRLTVL.